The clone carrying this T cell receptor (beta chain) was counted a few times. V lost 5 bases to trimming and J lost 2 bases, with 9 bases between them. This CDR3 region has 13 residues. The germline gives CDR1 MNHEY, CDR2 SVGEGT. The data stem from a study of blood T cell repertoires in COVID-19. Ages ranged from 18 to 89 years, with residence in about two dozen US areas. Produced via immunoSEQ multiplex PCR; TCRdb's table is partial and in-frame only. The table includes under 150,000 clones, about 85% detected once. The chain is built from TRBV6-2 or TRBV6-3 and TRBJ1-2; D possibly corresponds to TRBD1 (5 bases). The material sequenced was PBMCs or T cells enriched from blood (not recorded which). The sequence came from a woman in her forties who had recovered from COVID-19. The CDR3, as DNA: TGTGCCAGCAGTCGACAGTCAAACTATGGCTACACCTTC. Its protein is CASSRQSNYGYTF.